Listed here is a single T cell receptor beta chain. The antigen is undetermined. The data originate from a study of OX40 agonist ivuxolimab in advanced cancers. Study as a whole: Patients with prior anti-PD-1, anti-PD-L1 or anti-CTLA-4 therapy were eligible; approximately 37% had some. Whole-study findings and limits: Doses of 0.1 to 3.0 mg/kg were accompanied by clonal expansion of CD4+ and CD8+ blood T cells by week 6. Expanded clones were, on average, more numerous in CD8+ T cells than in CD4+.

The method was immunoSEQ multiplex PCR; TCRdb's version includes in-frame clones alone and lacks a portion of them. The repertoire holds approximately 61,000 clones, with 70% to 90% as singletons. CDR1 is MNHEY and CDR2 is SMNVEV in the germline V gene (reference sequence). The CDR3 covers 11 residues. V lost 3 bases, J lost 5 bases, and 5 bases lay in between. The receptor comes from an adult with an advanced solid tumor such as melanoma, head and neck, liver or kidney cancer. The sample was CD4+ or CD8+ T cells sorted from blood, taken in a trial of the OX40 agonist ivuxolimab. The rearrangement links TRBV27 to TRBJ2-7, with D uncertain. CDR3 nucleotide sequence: TGTGCCAGCAGTTTTAGGGACGAGCAGTACTTC. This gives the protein CASSFRDEQYF.